This T cell receptor (beta chain) appears in the sequencing data of a study of OX40 agonist ivuxolimab in advanced cancers. Study at large: Dosing consisted of intravenous ivuxolimab at 0.01 to 10 mg/kg every 2 weeks.

Measured with immunoSEQ multiplex PCR; TCRdb has only the in-frame clones, and not every one. The repertoire consists of 59,000 or so clones, with 87% occurring once and the leading ten covering around 0.38%. Study-wide results and caveats: CD8+ T cells averaged more expanded clones than CD4+.

As for this clone: Its antigen remains unknown. As the CDR3 is not closed by the conserved phenylalanine or tryptophan, this likely results from a read error.

The specimen was CD4+ or CD8+ T cells sorted from blood, collected in a trial of the OX40 agonist ivuxolimab. The TCR comes from an adult with an advanced solid tumor such as melanoma, head and neck, liver or kidney cancer.

CDR3 sequence reads: CASSPAGAAYGYTL. CDR3 nucleotides: TGTGCCAGTAGCCCTGCGGGGGCCGCCTATGGCTACACCCTC. The chain employs TRBV19 and TRBJ1-2, with D tentatively TRBD1 (6 bases). The CDR3 consists of 14 residues. V was pared by 6 bases and J by 4 bases, with 15 bases between. Germline V gene data show CDR1 as LNHDA and CDR2 as SQIVND (reference sequence).